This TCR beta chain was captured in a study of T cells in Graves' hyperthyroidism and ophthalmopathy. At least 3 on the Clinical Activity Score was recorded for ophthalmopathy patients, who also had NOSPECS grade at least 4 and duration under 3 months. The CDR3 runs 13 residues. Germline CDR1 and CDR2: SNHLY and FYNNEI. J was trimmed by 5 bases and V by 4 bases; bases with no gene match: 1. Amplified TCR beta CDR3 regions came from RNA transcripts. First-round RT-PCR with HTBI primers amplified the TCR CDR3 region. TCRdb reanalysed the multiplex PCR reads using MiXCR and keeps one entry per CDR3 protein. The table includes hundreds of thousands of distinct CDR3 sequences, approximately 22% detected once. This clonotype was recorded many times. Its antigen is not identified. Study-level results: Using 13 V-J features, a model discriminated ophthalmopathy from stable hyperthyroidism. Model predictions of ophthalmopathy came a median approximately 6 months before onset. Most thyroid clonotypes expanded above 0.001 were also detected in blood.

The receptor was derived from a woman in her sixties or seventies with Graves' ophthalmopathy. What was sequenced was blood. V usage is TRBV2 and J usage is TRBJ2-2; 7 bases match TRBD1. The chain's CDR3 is CASSGQGTGELFF. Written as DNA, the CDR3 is TGTGCCAGCAGTGGACAGGGAACCGGGGAGCTGTTTTTT.